The sequence of this TCR beta chain was determined in a study of identical twins. Findings and caveats of the study: Memory repertoires showed no such pattern, whereas abundant cord blood beta clonotypes carried fewer insertions. Conclusions relied on cross-sectional statistical analysis, not following the same donors.

With regard to this clonotype: Its antigen is still unknown.

A template switching step contributed a universal primer site, while unique molecular identifiers were present in the cDNA. MiXCR, applied by TCRdb to the 5' RACE reads, yields one record per CDR3 protein. The sample includes about 690,000 distinct CDR3 sequences, approximately 6% seen only once; the top ten take roughly 2%. In germline, CDR1 is DFQATT, CDR2 SNEGSKA (reference sequence). This CDR3 comprises 19 residues. V was clipped by 1 base and J by 2 bases; unmatched bases: 13. The V call is TRBV20-1, the J call TRBJ2-1; TRBD2 agrees at 11 bases. This receptor was taken from a man aged 18 to 30 in good health. The sample consisted of naive T cells sorted from blood. The DNA for the CDR3 is TGCAGTGCTAGAGGCTCCGGGACTAGCGGAAGAGAGCCCTACAATGAGCAGTTCTTC. Its translation: CSARGSGTSGREPYNEQFF.